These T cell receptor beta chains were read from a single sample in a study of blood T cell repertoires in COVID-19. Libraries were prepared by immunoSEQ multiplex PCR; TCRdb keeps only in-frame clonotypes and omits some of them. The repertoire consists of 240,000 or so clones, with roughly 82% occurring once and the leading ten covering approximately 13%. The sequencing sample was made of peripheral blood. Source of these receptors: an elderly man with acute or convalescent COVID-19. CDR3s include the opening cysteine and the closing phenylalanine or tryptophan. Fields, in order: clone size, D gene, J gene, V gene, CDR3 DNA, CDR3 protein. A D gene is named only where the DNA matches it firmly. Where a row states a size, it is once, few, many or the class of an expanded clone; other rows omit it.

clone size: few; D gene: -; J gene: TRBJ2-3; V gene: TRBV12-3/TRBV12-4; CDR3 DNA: TGTGCCAGCAGTTACTTCCCTGGTACGCAGTATTTT; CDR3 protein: CASSYFPGTQYF
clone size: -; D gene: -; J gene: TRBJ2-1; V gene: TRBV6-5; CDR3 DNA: TGTGCCACCAGGGGCGTCAGCTCCTACAATGAGCAGTTCTTC; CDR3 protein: CATRGVSSYNEQFF
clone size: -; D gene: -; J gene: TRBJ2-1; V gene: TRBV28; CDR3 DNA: TGTGCCAGCAGTCCGCCAACGGGGTTTGGAGGCAATGAGCAGTTCTTC; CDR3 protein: CASSPPTGFGGNEQFF
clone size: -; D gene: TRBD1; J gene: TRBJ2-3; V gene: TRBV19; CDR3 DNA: TGTGCCAGTCGTAGACAGGGGGCGATAGATACGCAGTATTTT; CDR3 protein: CASRRQGAIDTQYF
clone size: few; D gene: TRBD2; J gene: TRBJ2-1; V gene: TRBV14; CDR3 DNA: TGTGCCAGCAGCCAAGGCCTAGCGGTGAACAATGAGCAGTTCTTC; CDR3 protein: CASSQGLAVNNEQFF
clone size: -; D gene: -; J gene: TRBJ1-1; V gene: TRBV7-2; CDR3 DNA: TGTGCCAGCAGCTTACGCGGGCTTTCTGAAGCTTTCTTT; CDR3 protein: CASSLRGLSEAFF
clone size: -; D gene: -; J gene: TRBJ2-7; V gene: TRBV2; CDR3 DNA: TGTGCCAGCAGTGCGCCGGGAGTCCCCTCCGAGCAGTACTTC; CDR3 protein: CASSAPGVPSEQYF
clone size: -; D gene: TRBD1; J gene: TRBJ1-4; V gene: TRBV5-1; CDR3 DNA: TGCGCCAGCAGCTCCGGGACAGGGCCGAATGAAAAACTGTTTTTT; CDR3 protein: CASSSGTGPNEKLFF
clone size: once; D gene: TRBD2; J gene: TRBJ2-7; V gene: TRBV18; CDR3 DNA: TGTGCCAGCTCACCATTCCGACTAGCGGGAGGTCCTTCCGGGTCCTACGAGCAGTACTTC; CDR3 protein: CASSPFRLAGGPSGSYEQYF
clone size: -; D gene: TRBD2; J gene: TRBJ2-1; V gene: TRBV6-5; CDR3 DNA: TGTGCCAGCCAGGGACTAGTATACAATGAGCAGTTCTTC; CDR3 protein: CASQGLVYNEQFF
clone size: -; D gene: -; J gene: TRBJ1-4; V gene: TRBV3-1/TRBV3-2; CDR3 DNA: TGTGCCAGCAGCCAAGATAGCGGGAGGACAAGAGCTAATGAAAAACTGTTTTTT; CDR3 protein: CASSQDSGRTRANEKLFF
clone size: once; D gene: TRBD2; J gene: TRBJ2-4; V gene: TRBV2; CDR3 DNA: TGTGCCAGCAGTGCGACTAGCTCTGCCAAAAACATTCAGTACTTC; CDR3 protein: CASSATSSAKNIQYF
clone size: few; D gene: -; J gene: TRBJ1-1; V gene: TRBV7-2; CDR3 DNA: TGTGCCAGCAGCCCAGGGCGAGTGAACACTGAAGCTTTCTTT; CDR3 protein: CASSPGRVNTEAFF
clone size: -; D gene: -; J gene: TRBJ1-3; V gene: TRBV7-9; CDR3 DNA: TGTGCCAGCAGCTTAGGTCAGGGATCTCCCTCTGGAAACACCATATATTTT; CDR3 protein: CASSLGQGSPSGNTIYF
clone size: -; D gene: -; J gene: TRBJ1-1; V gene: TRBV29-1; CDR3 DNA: TGCAGCGGATACATCTTCCACACTGAAGCTTTCTTT; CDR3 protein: CSGYIFHTEAFF
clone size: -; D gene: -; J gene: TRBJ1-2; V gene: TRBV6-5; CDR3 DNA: TGTGCCAGCAGTTTCGGACAAGGGTGGGTCGGTGGCTACACCTTC; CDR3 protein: CASSFGQGWVGGYTF
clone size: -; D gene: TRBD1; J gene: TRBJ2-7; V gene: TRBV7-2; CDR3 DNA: TGTGCCAGCAGCTTAGCCGGGACAGGTCCCTACGAGCAGTACTTC; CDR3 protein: CASSLAGTGPYEQYF
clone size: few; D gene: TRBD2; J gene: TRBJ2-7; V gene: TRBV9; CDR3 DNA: TGTGCCAGCAGCGTAGGGGTAGCGGGTCCCTACGAGCAGTACTTC; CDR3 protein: CASSVGVAGPYEQYF
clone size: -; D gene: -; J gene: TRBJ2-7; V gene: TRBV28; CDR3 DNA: TGTGCCAGCAGTTTACAGGGTCCCTACGAGCAGTACTTC; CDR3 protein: CASSLQGPYEQYF
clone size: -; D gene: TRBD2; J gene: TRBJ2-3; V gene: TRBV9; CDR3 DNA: TGTGCCAGCAGCGTACTAGCGGCCTCCACAGATACGCAGTATTTT; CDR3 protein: CASSVLAASTDTQYF
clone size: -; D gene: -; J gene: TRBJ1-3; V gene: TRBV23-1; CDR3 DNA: TGCGCCAGCATGCGGGAGAGCTCTGGAAACACCATATATTTT; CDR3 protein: CASMRESSGNTIYF
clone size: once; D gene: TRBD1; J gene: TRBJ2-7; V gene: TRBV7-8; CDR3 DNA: TGTGCCAGCAGCTTAGACAGGGGGAACGAGCAGTACTTC; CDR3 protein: CASSLDRGNEQYF
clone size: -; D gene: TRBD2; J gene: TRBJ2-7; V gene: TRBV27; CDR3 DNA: TGTGCCAGCCGGACTAGCGGGGACTACGAGCAGTACTTC; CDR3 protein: CASRTSGDYEQYF
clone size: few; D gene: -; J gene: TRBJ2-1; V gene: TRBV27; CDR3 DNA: TGTGCCAGCAGTTTTGCGGGGAGCTCCTACAATGAGCAGTTCTTC; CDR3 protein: CASSFAGSSYNEQFF
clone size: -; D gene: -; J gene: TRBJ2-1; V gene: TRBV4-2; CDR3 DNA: -; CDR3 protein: CASSQDHWGSGSIDEQFF
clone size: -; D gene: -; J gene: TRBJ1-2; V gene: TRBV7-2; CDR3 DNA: TGTGCCAGCAGCTTAGAGTCGGAGGCGGCCTATGGCTACACCTTC; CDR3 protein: CASSLESEAAYGYTF
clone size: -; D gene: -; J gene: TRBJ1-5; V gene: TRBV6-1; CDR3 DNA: TGTGCCAGCAGTGAAAACTTTATTAATCAGCCCCAGCATTTT; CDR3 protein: CASSENFINQPQHF
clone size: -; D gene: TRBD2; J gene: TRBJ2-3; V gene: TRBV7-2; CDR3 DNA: TGTGCCAGCAGTTCTCCGGGGGGGCCCGAAGATACGCAGTATTTT; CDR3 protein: CASSSPGGPEDTQYF
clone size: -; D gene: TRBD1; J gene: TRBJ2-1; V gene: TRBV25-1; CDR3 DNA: TGTGCCAGCAGACCCGGACAGGGGACCTACAATGAGCAGTTCTTC; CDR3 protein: CASRPGQGTYNEQFF
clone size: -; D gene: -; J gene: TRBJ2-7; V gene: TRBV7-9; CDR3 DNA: TGTGCCAGCAGCCCCGGACAAGTAACAGAGCAGTACTTC; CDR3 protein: CASSPGQVTEQYF
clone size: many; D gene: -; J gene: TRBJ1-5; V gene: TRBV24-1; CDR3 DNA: TGTGCCACCAGTGGAAGCGACGGAATAAATCAGCCCCAGCATTTT; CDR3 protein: CATSGSDGINQPQHF
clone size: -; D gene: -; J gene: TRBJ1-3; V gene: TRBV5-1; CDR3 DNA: TGCGCCAGCAGCTTAGACAGTCTCTACTCTGGAAACACCATATATTTT; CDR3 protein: CASSLDSLYSGNTIYF
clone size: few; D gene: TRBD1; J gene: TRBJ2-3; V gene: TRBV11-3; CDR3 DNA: TGTGCCAGCAGCTCGGGACAGGGGTGGGAGGATACGCAGTATTTT; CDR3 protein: CASSSGQGWEDTQYF
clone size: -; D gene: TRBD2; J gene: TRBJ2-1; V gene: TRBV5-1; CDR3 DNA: TGCGCCAGCAGCACCCTAGCGGGGGGCTACAATGAGCAGTTCTTC; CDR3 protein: CASSTLAGGYNEQFF
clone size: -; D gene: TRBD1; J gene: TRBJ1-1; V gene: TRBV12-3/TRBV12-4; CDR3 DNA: TGTGCCAGCAGCGTCACAGGGGTCACTGAAGCTTTCTTT; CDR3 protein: CASSVTGVTEAFF
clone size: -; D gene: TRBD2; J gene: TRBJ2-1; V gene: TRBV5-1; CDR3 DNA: TGCGCCAGCACGACTAGCGGGGCCCAGGGGTACAATGAGCAGTTCTTC; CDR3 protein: CASTTSGAQGYNEQFF
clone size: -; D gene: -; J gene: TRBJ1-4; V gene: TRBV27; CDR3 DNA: TGTGCCAGCGGGTTGGACTCAACTAATGAAAAACTGTTTTTT; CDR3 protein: CASGLDSTNEKLFF
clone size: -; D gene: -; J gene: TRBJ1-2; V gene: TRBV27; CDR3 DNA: TGTGCCAGCAGTTGGGGGCAGGGTGTCTATGGCTACACCTTC; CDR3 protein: CASSWGQGVYGYTF
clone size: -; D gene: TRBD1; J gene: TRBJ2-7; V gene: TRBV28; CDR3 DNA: TGTGCCAGCAGTAGGGGACAGTACTACGAGCAGTACTTC; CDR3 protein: CASSRGQYYEQYF
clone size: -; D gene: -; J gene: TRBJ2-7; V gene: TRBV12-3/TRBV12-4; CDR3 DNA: TGTGCCAGCAGTTTGGCCCAGGGTTCCGAGCAGTACTTC; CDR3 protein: CASSLAQGSEQYF
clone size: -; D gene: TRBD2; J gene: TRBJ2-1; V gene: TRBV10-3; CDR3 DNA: TGTGCCATCAGACCCACTAGCGGGAGGGCCTCAGGTGAGCAGTTCTTC; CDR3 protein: CAIRPTSGRASGEQFF
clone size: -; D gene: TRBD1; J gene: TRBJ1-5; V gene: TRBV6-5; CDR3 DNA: TGTGCCATCAACCCGGGACAGGTCAATCAGCCCCAGCATTTT; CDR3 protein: CAINPGQVNQPQHF
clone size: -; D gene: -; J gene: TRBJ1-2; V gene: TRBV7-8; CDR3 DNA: TGTGCCAGCAGCTTAGCGGGGGGATCCACTCGCCGGTCACGGGGCTACACCTTC; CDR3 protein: CASSLAGGSTRRSRGYTF
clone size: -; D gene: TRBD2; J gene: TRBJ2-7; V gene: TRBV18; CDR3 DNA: TGTGCCAGCTCGGACAGTATCCGAGCGGGAGGGCCGGGGGAGCAGTACTTC; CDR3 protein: CASSDSIRAGGPGEQYF
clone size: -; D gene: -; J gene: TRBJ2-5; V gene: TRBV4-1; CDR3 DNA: TGCGCCAGCAGCCGCCTGACTAGGGGAAAGCGAGAGACCCAGTACTTC; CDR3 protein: CASSRLTRGKRETQYF
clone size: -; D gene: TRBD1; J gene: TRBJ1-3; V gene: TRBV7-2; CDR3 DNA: TGTGCCAGCAGCGTGGGACAGGGGAACACCATATATTTT; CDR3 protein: CASSVGQGNTIYF
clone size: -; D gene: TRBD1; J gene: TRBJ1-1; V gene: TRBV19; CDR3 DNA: TGTGCCAGTAGCCTAAGGGCACAGGGGGCGAAAGTCACTGAAGCTTTCTTT; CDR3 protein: CASSLRAQGAKVTEAFF
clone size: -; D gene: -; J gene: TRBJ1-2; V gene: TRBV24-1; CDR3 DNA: TGTGCCAGGACCGGGACATTCTACACCTTC; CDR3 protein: CARTGTFYTF
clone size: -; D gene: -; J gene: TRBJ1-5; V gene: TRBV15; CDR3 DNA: TGTGCCACCAGCAGACAGGGGAGCATTGCGGATCAGCCCCAGCATTTT; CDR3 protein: CATSRQGSIADQPQHF
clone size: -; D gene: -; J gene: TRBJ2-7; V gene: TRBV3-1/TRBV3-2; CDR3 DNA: TGTGCCAGCAGCCGGGACACTATCTCCTACGAGCAGTACTTC; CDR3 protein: CASSRDTISYEQYF
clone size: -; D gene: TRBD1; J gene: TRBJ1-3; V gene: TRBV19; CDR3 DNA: TGTGCCAGTAGTCCAGGACAGGCCTGGGGAAACACCATATATTTT; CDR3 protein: CASSPGQAWGNTIYF
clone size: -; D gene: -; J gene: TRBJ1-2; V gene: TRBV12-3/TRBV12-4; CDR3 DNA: TGTGCCAGCAGCGGGGGGCCCTATGGCTACACCTTC; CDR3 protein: CASSGGPYGYTF
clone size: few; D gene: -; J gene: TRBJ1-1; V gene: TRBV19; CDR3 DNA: TGTGCCAGTAGTATGAAGAGGAACACTGAAGCTTTCTTT; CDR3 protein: CASSMKRNTEAFF